This note documents a single T cell receptor beta chain sequence. Its antigen remains unidentified. The data are from a study of CD8 T cells in ankylosing spondylitis. Study-wide findings and caveats: Disease-associated clones were reportedly significantly overrepresented in matched ankylosing spondylitis synovial fluid.

Quantitative 5'-RACE with molecular barcodes produced the TCR beta libraries. TCRdb re-called the 5' RACE reads through MiXCR, storing one row per CDR3 protein. The data show 250,000 to 350,000 distinct CDR3 sequences, 20% seen once. This CDR3 has 13 residues. Trimming pared 3 bases from V and 5 bases from J, leaving 10 bases between. Germline CDR1 SGHAT, CDR2 FQNNGV. The specimen sequenced was blood, either unsorted or a sorted T cell fraction (not recorded which). J is TRBJ2-5 and V is TRBV11-2; no clear D. The clonotype was recovered from a male donor with ankylosing spondylitis or in good health (not recorded which). DNA of the CDR3: TGTGCCAGCAGCTTTTGGGGTCACGAGACCCAGTACTTC. Amino acid sequence: CASSFWGHETQYF.